The 14 T cell receptor beta chains below come from one sample, sequenced in a study of blood T cell repertoires in COVID-19. Here immunoSEQ multiplex PCR was the method, and the copy in TCRdb shows in-frame clones only, minus some. The data hold 35,000 to 50,000 clones, with 85% to 90% observed a single time. The source material was peripheral blood. Receptor source: a man in his forties or fifties with active COVID-19.

The chain recombines TRBV4-3 with TRBJ1-1; 7 nucleotides align to TRBD1. J gave up 1 base and V 4 bases, and 6 bases lay outside the gene matches. This CDR3 is 15 amino acids long. Germline CDR1 and CDR2: LGHNA and YSLEER. The CDR3 nucleotides read TGCGCCAGCAGCCTTGATGACAGGGCGAACACTGAAGCTTTCTTT. Its translation is CASSLDDRANTEAFF.

This clone was observed once. V is TRBV9 and J is TRBJ2-3; tentative D call: TRBD1 (6 bases). The CDR3 runs 17 residues. Trimming stripped 4 bases from V and 0 bases from J, with 18 bases between. CDR1 SGDLS and CDR2 YYNGEE come from the germline V gene. The CDR3 region has the DNA TGTGCCAGCAGCCCGCGAGGGACATCCTCCAGCACAGATACGCAGTATTTT. Translating it yields CASSPRGTSSSTDTQYF.

The V and J genes are TRBV28 and TRBJ1-5, with unresolved D. V was clipped by 6 bases and J by 2 bases, with 11 bases between them. Germline V gives CDR1 MDHEN, CDR2 SYDVKM. CDR3 length equals 14 residues. Here the CDR3 reads CASSGSRGNQPQHF. The CDR3 DNA sequence: TGTGCCAGCAGCGGGAGCCGGGGCAATCAGCCCCAGCATTTT.

This chain uses TRBV7-9 with TRBJ1-2, with D hard to call. The length of the CDR3 is 15 residues. The germline V and J ends were trimmed by 5 bases and 0 bases, with 13 bases remaining between them. From germline, CDR1 is SEHNR and CDR2 FQNEAQ (reference sequence). CDR3: CASSAYGRPNYGYTF. The CDR3 DNA reads TGTGCCAGCAGCGCTTATGGGCGACCTAACTATGGCTACACCTTC.

The chain employs TRBV3-1 (or the pseudogene TRBV3-2) and TRBJ2-5; TRBD2 aligns across 12 bases. V lost 1 base to trimming and J lost 1 base; unmatched junction nucleotides: 4. The germline V gene has CDR1 LGHDT and CDR2 YNNKEL (reference sequence). The CDR3 consists of 17 residues. This CDR3 reads CASSQGQTSGGQETQYF. Written as DNA, the CDR3 is TGTGCCAGCAGCCAAGGCCAGACTAGCGGGGGCCAAGAGACCCAGTACTTC.

In its sample, this clone was seen a few times. This sequence joins TRBV6-5 and TRBJ1-2; D not resolved. Looked up from germline, CDR1 is MNHEY and CDR2 is SVGAGI. The ends were cut back, 6 bases at V and 1 base at J, with 12 bases in the middle. This CDR3 contains 14 residues. DNA for the CDR3: TGTGCCAGCAGACCGGGGTTGGGTAACTATGGCTACACCTTC. Amino acids: CASRPGLGNYGYTF.

The V gene is TRBV5-5, the J gene TRBJ1-1; the D gene is possibly TRBD1 (5 bases). CDR1 and CDR2 (germline): SGHKS, YYEKEE (reference sequence). The CDR3 contains 12 residues. V was trimmed by 4 bases and J by 8 bases, leaving 12 bases between them. The CDR3 loop is CASSPWGQEAFF. The CDR3 nucleotides read TGTGCCAGCAGCCCCTGGGGCCAAGAAGCTTTCTTT.

This chain connects TRBV7-3 to TRBJ1-2, with a weak D call TRBD1 (6 bases). Germline loops: CDR1 SGHTA, CDR2 FQGTGA. Trimming cost V 2 bases and J 10 bases, with 14 bases left between them. The CDR3 extends over 13 amino acids. The CDR3 loop reads CASSLFQGGDYTF. In nucleotides, the CDR3 is TGTGCCAGCAGCTTATTCCAAGGGGGAGACTACACCTTC.

The gene calls are TRBV18 and TRBJ2-2; D is unresolved. The CDR3 is made up of 16 amino acids. The germline V gene encodes CDR1 KGHSH and CDR2 LQKENI. Trimming shortened V by 1 base and J by 0 bases, and 9 bases separated the two germline ends. The CDR3 spells CASSPLGAPNTGELFF. The CDR3 DNA reads as TGTGCCAGCTCACCACTCGGTGCCCCGAACACCGGGGAGCTGTTTTTT.

The V gene is TRBV9, the J gene TRBJ1-1; D gene unclear. This CDR3 is 14 amino acids long. The ends were cut back, 0 bases at V and 7 bases at J, with 13 bases in the middle. Germline V CDR1 and CDR2: SGDLS, YYNGEE. The CDR3 nucleotides read TGTGCCAGCAGCGTAGGTCAACAGAAATATGAAGCTTTCTTT. It yields the protein CASSVGQQKYEAFF.

The V and J genes are TRBV6-5 and TRBJ1-1; 7 bases are shared with TRBD1. The CDR3 is made up of 13 amino acids. Germline-derived CDR1 and CDR2 are MNHEY and SVGAGI. V lost 5 bases and J lost 5; bases outside the gene matches: 5. CDR3 in amino acids: CASSRKQGTEAFF. The CDR3 coding sequence is TGTGCCAGCAGTCGTAAACAGGGGACTGAAGCTTTCTTT.

As DNA, the CDR3 is TGTGCCAGCAGCACAGGGTGGAGTCAGCCCCAGCATTTT. This sequence encodes CASSTGWSQPQHF. The V and J genes are TRBV28 and TRBJ1-5; a possible D gene is TRBD1 (6 bases). The germline V and J ends were trimmed by 6 bases and 6 bases, with 12 bases remaining between them. The CDR3 runs to 13 residues. Germline loops: CDR1 MDHEN, CDR2 SYDVKM. The whole variable domain, filled in from reference TRBV28 and TRBJ1-5, reads DVKVTQSSRYLVKRTGEKVFLECVQDMDHENMFWYRQDPGLGLRLIYFSYDVKMKEKGDIPEGYSVSREKKERFSLILESASTNQTSMYLCASSTGWSQPQHFGDGTRLSIL.

V is TRBV19 and J is TRBJ1-5; D remains unclear. This CDR3 has 16 residues. V shed 7 bases and J shed 1 base, with 17 bases lying between them. Germline CDR1 is LNHDA and CDR2 is SQIVND (reference sequence). As DNA, the CDR3 is TGTGCCAGTACACCCCGAGGATTTGCAAGCAATCAGCCCCAGCATTTT. This sequence encodes CASTPRGFASNQPQHF.

V is TRBV9 and J is TRBJ2-3; D not certain. This CDR3 is built from 12 residues. Germline V gives CDR1 SGDLS, CDR2 YYNGEE. V was trimmed by 3 bases and J by 2 bases, leaving 4 bases between them. CDR3 bases: TGTGCCAGCAGCGCGTACACAGATACGCAGTATTTT. Protein product: CASSAYTDTQYF.